These 27 T cell receptor beta chains share one sample of origin, sequenced in a study of T cell responses to AZD1222 COVID-19 vaccine. Clones were read by immunoSEQ multiplex PCR, and TCRdb kept only the in-frame ones, dropping some. The table has some 99,000 clones, around 90% seen once; the top ten hold roughly 5.3%. Source: peripheral blood, taken on day 0 of AZD1222 vaccination. The receptors stem from an adult in good health.

This chain joins TRBV4-3 and TRBJ2-2; perhaps TRBD1 as D (5 bases). The CDR3 runs 19 residues. V gave up 1 base and J gave up 1 base, with 19 bases separating them. Germline assignment: CDR1 LGHNA and CDR2 YSLEER. The DNA for the CDR3 is TGCGCCAGCAGCCAAGTTGCGGAAGGGGTCGATCTGAACACCGGGGAGCTGTTTTTT. Its protein is CASSQVAEGVDLNTGELFF.

The chain employs TRBV28 and TRBJ2-1, with D possibly being TRBD1 or TRBD2 (6 bases each). This CDR3 is 15 amino acids long. V lost 1 base and J lost 5, with 12 bases in between. Germline assignment: CDR1 MDHEN and CDR2 SYDVKM. The CDR3 reads CASSLYREVNNEQFF. The CDR3 bases are TGTGCCAGCAGTTTATACAGGGAGGTGAACAATGAGCAGTTCTTC.

The rearrangement links TRBV28 to TRBJ1-4; 8 bases fit TRBD1. The CDR3 has 15 amino acids. Germline lookup yields CDR1 MDHEN and CDR2 SYDVKM. Unmatched junction bases numbered 8, after V lost 4 bases and J lost 7 bases. CDR3 coding DNA: TGTGCCAGCAGTTGGGCAGACAGGGGTGGTGAAAAACTGTTTTTT. It yields the protein CASSWADRGGEKLFF.

This chain links TRBV18 with TRBJ1-3; tentative D call: TRBD1 (6 bases). The germline V and J ends were trimmed by 4 bases and 0 bases, with 16 bases remaining between them. CDR3 length equals 17 residues. The germline V gene has CDR1 KGHSH and CDR2 LQKENI. The CDR3, as DNA: TGTGCCAGCTCACTCAAGTTGGACAGCTTCTCTGGAAACACCATATATTTT. This translates into CASSLKLDSFSGNTIYF.

V gene TRBV7-2 combines with J gene TRBJ1-4, with D possibly TRBD1 on 5 matching bases. The germline gives CDR1 SGHTA, CDR2 FQGNSA. Trimming removed 6 bases at V and 0 bases at J, with 8 bases between. The length of the CDR3 is 14 residues. The CDR3 reads CASRAGPTNEKLFF. The CDR3 coding sequence is TGTGCCAGCAGAGCGGGGCCAACTAATGAAAAACTGTTTTTT.

The chain recombines TRBV7-3 with TRBJ1-5; D unresolved. Germline loops: CDR1 SGHTA, CDR2 FQGTGA. The CDR3 is 13 residues long. V was pared by 2 bases and J by 4 bases, with 6 bases between. CDR3 amino acids: CASSLDGNQPQHF. The CDR3 DNA reads as TGTGCCAGCAGCTTAGACGGAAATCAGCCCCAGCATTTT.

This sequence joins TRBV6-5 and TRBJ2-5; 7 positions agree with TRBD2. The CDR3 is 13 amino acids. Germline CDR1 MNHEY, CDR2 SVGAGI. The V segment lost 8 bases and the J segment 3 bases; nucleotides outside the gene matches: 6. In DNA, the CDR3 is TGTGCCAGCGGGGGGGAAGGGGAAGAGACCCAGTACTTC. It yields the protein CASGGEGEETQYF.

This chain connects TRBV9 to TRBJ2-5; D is uncertain. The CDR3 contains 15 residues. Per germline, CDR1 SGDLS and CDR2 YYNGEE. Trimming cost V 0 bases and J 2 bases, with 11 bases left between them. The DNA of the CDR3 is TGTGCCAGCAGCGTAGGGTCAGGTGGTCAAGAGACCCAGTACTTC. As protein: CASSVGSGGQETQYF.

This clone was seen only once. This chain joins TRBV19 and TRBJ2-3; a possible D gene is TRBD1 (6 bases). V lost 8 bases, J lost 1 base, and 13 bases lay in between. This CDR3 is 14 amino acids long. CDR1 and CDR2 (germline): LNHDA, SQIVND (reference sequence). CDR3 in DNA: TGTGCCAGTCGATCAGAGGGGGGCACAGATACGCAGTATTTT. This sequence encodes CASRSEGGTDTQYF.

The rearrangement uses TRBV29-1 and TRBJ2-7, with 8 bases matching TRBD1. Germline V gene sequence: CDR1 SQVTM, CDR2 ANQGSEA. The CDR3 contains 13 residues. Trimming removed 1 base from V and 3 bases from J; junction bases left unmatched: 2. The CDR3: CSVEGQGIYEQYF. The DNA of the CDR3 is TGCAGCGTTGAAGGACAGGGGATCTACGAGCAGTACTTC.

The rearrangement uses TRBV23-1 and TRBJ1-4; TRBD1 agrees at 7 bases. TRBV23-1 is an ORF, with its function uncertain. This CDR3 has 16 residues. V shed 0 bases, J shed 7 bases, and the junction held 8 bases outside the gene matches. CDR3 nucleotide sequence: TGCGCCAGCAGTCAATCGAGACAGGGAGGAGGTGAAAAACTGTTTTTT. Protein sequence: CASSQSRQGGGEKLFF.

By proportion, this clone is medium-sized. The V and J genes are TRBV7-9 and TRBJ2-7; D ambiguous. Germline CDR1 and CDR2: SEHNR and FQNEAQ (reference sequence). The CDR3 extends over 15 amino acids. The V end was cut by 5 bases, the J end by 5 bases, with 19 bases between. The CDR3 DNA follows: TGTGCCAGCAGCCCCCACGTGGACCCCAGAGACGAGCAGTACTTC. Its translation: CASSPHVDPRDEQYF.

This clone turned up a few times. This rearrangement joins TRBV6-5 to TRBJ1-1, with D hard to call. Trimming pared 4 bases from V and 1 base from J, leaving 13 bases between. The CDR3 runs to 15 residues. Germline loops: CDR1 MNHEY, CDR2 SVGAGI. This CDR3 is CASSSPRRANTEAFF. DNA of the CDR3: TGTGCCAGCAGTTCCCCTCGACGGGCGAACACTGAAGCTTTCTTT.

CDR3: CASSPTRTSGSGDTQYF. The CDR3, as DNA: TGTGCCAGCTCACCAACTCGGACTAGCGGGAGTGGGGATACGCAGTATTTT. The chain links TRBV18 to TRBJ2-3; TRBD2 matches 13 bases. The CDR3 is 17 amino acids. The J segment lost 6 bases and the V segment lost 2 bases, leaving 8 bases of the junction unmatched. Germline V lookup: CDR1 KGHSH, CDR2 LQKENI.

The chain employs TRBV5-1 and TRBJ2-7; 7 bases match TRBD2. CDR1 and CDR2 from the germline V gene are SGHRS and YFSETQ. With 0 bases clipped from V and 1 base from J, the junction kept 4 bases outside the gene matches. This CDR3 region has 15 residues. CDR3 DNA: TGCGCCAGCAGCTTGGGCGGGAGTGGGTCCTACGAGCAGTACTTC. Amino acids: CASSLGGSGSYEQYF.

V and J are TRBV7-9 and TRBJ2-3; 8 bases are a match to TRBD2. Trimming took 2 bases from V and 3 from J; bases not matched to a gene: 4. The CDR3 has 15 amino acids. Germline CDR1 SEHNR, CDR2 FQNEAQ (reference sequence). CDR3 in DNA: TGTGCCAGCAGCTTACCCGGGAGGGGAACAGATACGCAGTATTTT. Translating it yields CASSLPGRGTDTQYF.

The rearrangement uses TRBV10-3 and TRBJ2-7; 9 bases match TRBD2. The germline V gene encodes CDR1 ENHRY and CDR2 SYGVKD. The CDR3 runs 14 residues. V was pared by 11 bases and J by 4 bases, with 12 bases of the junction left unmatched. The CDR3 bases are TGTGCCGCCGGGAGTCTAGCGGGAAATTACGAGCAGTACTTC. Amino acids: CAAGSLAGNYEQYF.

The chain combines TRBV11-1 with TRBJ1-2; 8 bases are shared with TRBD1. Trimming removed 0 bases from V and 10 bases from J; junction bases left unmatched: 7. The germline gives CDR1 SGHAT, CDR2 FQDESV (reference sequence). The CDR3 length is 14 residues. The CDR3 spells CASSLAAGQGDYTF. CDR3 nucleotide sequence: TGTGCCAGCAGCTTAGCCGCAGGACAGGGCGACTACACCTTC.

The chain recombines TRBV18 with TRBJ2-5; 8 bases align to TRBD2. Germline V gives CDR1 KGHSH, CDR2 LQKENI. The V gene end was trimmed by 1 base and the J gene end by 3 bases; junction bases not matched to a gene: 4. The CDR3 extends over 15 amino acids. The CDR3 nucleotides read TGTGCCAGCTCACCACTAGCGGGGTGGGAAGAGACCCAGTACTTC. Its protein is CASSPLAGWEETQYF.

The CDR3 region has the DNA TGTGCCAGCTCACGGGGAGGGGGAAAGAATGGCTACACCTTC. Translated, it gives CASSRGGGKNGYTF. The chain is built from TRBV7-8 and TRBJ1-2; D is perhaps TRBD1 (6 bases). This CDR3 contains 14 residues. V was pared by 8 bases and J by 6 bases, with 19 bases between. The germline V gene encodes CDR1 SGHVS and CDR2 FQNEAQ.

The chain is built from TRBV5-1 and TRBJ1-1; 7 nucleotides agree with TRBD1. V was clipped by 2 bases and J by 1 base; unmatched bases: 2. Per germline, CDR1 SGHRS and CDR2 YFSETQ. CDR3 length: 14 residues. The DNA for the CDR3 is TGCGCCAGCAGCTTACAGGGGAGGAACACTGAAGCTTTCTTT. This sequence encodes CASSLQGRNTEAFF.

With regard to this clone: In this CDR3 the conserved last residue, phenylalanine or tryptophan, is missing, so a read error is likely. The chain carries TRBV12-3 or TRBV12-4 and TRBJ1-2, with D unclear. V lost 3 bases to trimming and J lost 8 bases, with 13 bases between them. The CDR3 loop spans 13 amino acids. The CDR3 region has the DNA TGTGCCAGCAGTTTTGGAAGGGCTGGCGGCTACACCCTC. It encodes CASSFGRAGGYTL.

This sequence joins TRBV2 and TRBJ2-1; D uncertain. CDR3 length: 13 residues. Trimming took 8 bases from V and 7 from J, leaving 15 bases between them. Per germline, CDR1 SNHLY and CDR2 FYNNEI. CDR3: CASGMWTENEQFF. CDR3 nucleotides: TGTGCCAGCGGGATGTGGACGGAAAATGAGCAGTTCTTC.

V is TRBV5-1 and J is TRBJ1-2; no definite D call. Germline CDR1 and CDR2: SGHRS and YFSETQ. V was shortened by 7 bases and J by 1 base, with 8 bases between the two germline ends. This CDR3 is built from 12 residues. CDR3 in DNA: TGCGCCAGCCGGAGAGATAACTATGGCTACACCTTC. Amino acid sequence: CASRRDNYGYTF.

This chain connects TRBV4-2 to TRBJ2-3; either TRBD1 or TRBD2 may supply D (6 bases each). CDR1 and CDR2 from the germline V gene are LGHNA and YNFKEQ. Trimming stripped 4 bases from V and 1 base from J, with 15 bases between. The CDR3 totals 16 residues. The CDR3 loop reads CASSRTGIAGTDTQYF. The CDR3 DNA sequence: TGTGCCAGCAGCCGCACAGGGATAGCGGGCACAGATACGCAGTATTTT.

This clone was detected a few times. The chain uses TRBV19 and TRBJ2-7; D possibly corresponds to TRBD2 (5 bases). The germline V and J ends were trimmed by 3 bases and 4 bases, with 13 bases remaining between them. This CDR3 comprises 14 residues. Germline CDR1 reads LNHDA; CDR2 reads SQIVND (reference sequence). CDR3 coding DNA: TGTGCCAGTAGTATTCAGGCTGGGAGTTACGAGCAGTACTTC. This sequence encodes CASSIQAGSYEQYF. The full variable domain, its missing parts supplied by reference TRBV19 and TRBJ2-7, is DGGITQSPKYLFRKEGQNVTLSCEQNLNHDAMYWYRQDPGQGLRLIYYSQIVNDFQKGDIAEGYSVSREKKESFPLTVTSAQKNPTAFYLCASSIQAGSYEQYFGPGTRLTVT.

The chain is built from TRBV28 and TRBJ1-1; no definite D call. Germline V gene sequence: CDR1 MDHEN, CDR2 SYDVKM. Trimming removed 8 bases from V and 1 base from J, with 14 bases in between. This CDR3 is built from 14 residues. Written as DNA, the CDR3 is TGTGCCAGCGGCAGGCCTGGTGGGAACACTGAAGCTTTCTTT. It yields the protein CASGRPGGNTEAFF.